This T cell receptor (beta chain) originates from a study of OX40 agonist ivuxolimab in advanced cancers. Points from the study as a whole: Not determined was the antigen specificity of the expanded peripheral T cells.

With 8 bases removed from V and 3 bases from J, the gap between germline ends came to 10 bases. Germline V gene lookup returns CDR1 LNHDA and CDR2 SQIVND (reference sequence). The CDR3 length is 12 residues. TCRdb's copy holds only in-frame clones and misses some; the assay was immunoSEQ multiplex PCR. The profile covers tens of thousands of clones, with about 88% appearing a single time and 17% taken by the ten largest. The sample holds a few counts of this clone. Its antigen is unknown. V and J are TRBV19 and TRBJ1-1; D ambiguous. This receptor was obtained from an adult with an advanced solid tumor such as melanoma, head and neck, liver or kidney cancer. The material was CD4+ or CD8+ T cells sorted from blood, obtained in a trial of the OX40 agonist ivuxolimab. CDR3 sequence reads: CASLDGYTEAFF. The CDR3, as DNA: TGTGCCAGTCTCGACGGATACACTGAAGCTTTCTTT.